This T cell receptor (beta chain) is drawn from a study of beta chain features in type 1 diabetes. Reverse transcribing all isolated RNA meant expressed TCRB transcripts were sequenced. Clones were read by immunoSEQ multiplex PCR, and TCRdb kept only the in-frame ones, dropping some. The sample consists of 130,000 to 150,000 clones, roughly 48% of them appearing once. The sample holds a few counts of this clone. Germline V CDR1 and CDR2: ENHRY, SYGVKD. V lost 5 bases and J lost 5; bases outside the gene matches: 5. The CDR3 has 14 amino acids. The chain recombines TRBV10-3 with TRBJ2-3; 9 nucleotides align to TRBD2. The sequence was obtained from a man between 18 and 35 years old in good health. Sequencing was done on a sample of Tregs from blood. The CDR3 spells CAISSSGGQDTQYF. As DNA, the CDR3 is TGTGCCATCAGTAGCAGCGGGGGGCAAGATACGCAGTATTTT.